A selection of T cell receptor beta chains follows, all from one sample in a study of blood T cell repertoires in COVID-19. Some clones are missing from TCRdb's copy, which holds only in-frame ones; the method was immunoSEQ multiplex PCR. The sample carries about 300,000 clones, 80% to 95% recorded once. Source material: PBMCs or T cells enriched from blood (not recorded which). These receptors were collected from a woman aged 25 to 39 who had recovered from COVID-19. CDR3s include the opening cysteine and the closing phenylalanine or tryptophan. Fields, in order: V gene, J gene, D gene, CDR3 DNA, CDR3 protein. D genes are given only for firm matches.

TRBV19	TRBJ2-3	TRBD1	TGTGCCAGTAGTATAGGGGGCCTTGGGGACAGCAGAGATACGCAGTATTTT	CASSIGGLGDSRDTQYF
TRBV7-9	TRBJ2-7	-	TGTGCCAGCAGCTTAGGACAGGTAACCTACGAGCAGTACTTC	CASSLGQVTYEQYF
TRBV29-1	TRBJ2-1	-	TGCAGCGTTGACAGGGAAGGTGTGAATGAGCAGTTCTTC	CSVDREGVNEQFF
TRBV7-2	TRBJ2-7	TRBD2	TGTGCCAGCAGCCCTACTACTAGCGGGGGTTACGAGCAGTACTTC	CASSPTTSGGYEQYF
TRBV5-1	TRBJ2-5	-	TGCGCCAGCAGCTTCTCTAGCAGACAAGAGACCCAGTACTTC	CASSFSSRQETQYF
TRBV7-2	TRBJ2-2	TRBD2	TGTGCCAGCAGCCCTAGCGGGCTGAACACCGGGGAGCTGTTTTTT	CASSPSGLNTGELFF
TRBV19	TRBJ1-1	TRBD1	TGTGCCAGTTGGGGACAGGGAAGGACTGAAGCTTTCTTT	CASWGQGRTEAFF
TRBV7-2	TRBJ1-5	TRBD1	TGTGCCAGCAGCGCGCAGATGGGGACAGCTAGCAATCAGCCCCAGCATTTT	CASSAQMGTASNQPQHF
TRBV7-2	TRBJ2-1	TRBD2	TGTGCCAGCAGCAAAGAGATAGCGGGAGGGCATGAGCAGTTCTTC	CASSKEIAGGHEQFF
TRBV13	TRBJ2-5	-	TGTGCCAGCAGCAAGAAACAGGGGGGGGAGACCCAGTACTTC	CASSKKQGGETQYF
TRBV6-5	TRBJ1-5	TRBD1	TGTGCCAGCAGTCCTCTGGGACAGGGGAATCAGCCCCAGCATTTT	CASSPLGQGNQPQHF
TRBV5-5	TRBJ2-3	TRBD1	TGTGCCAGCAGCTTGGGGGGACAGGGGATTGGAGATACGCAGTATTTT	CASSLGGQGIGDTQYF
TRBV19	TRBJ1-5	-	TGTGCCAGTAGTATAGACGCAGGGCCAAGACAGCCCCAGCATTTT	CASSIDAGPRQPQHF
TRBV19	TRBJ2-1	-	TGTGCCAGTAGTGTTATCCGGAGGACGTACAATGAGCAGTTCTTC	CASSVIRRTYNEQFF